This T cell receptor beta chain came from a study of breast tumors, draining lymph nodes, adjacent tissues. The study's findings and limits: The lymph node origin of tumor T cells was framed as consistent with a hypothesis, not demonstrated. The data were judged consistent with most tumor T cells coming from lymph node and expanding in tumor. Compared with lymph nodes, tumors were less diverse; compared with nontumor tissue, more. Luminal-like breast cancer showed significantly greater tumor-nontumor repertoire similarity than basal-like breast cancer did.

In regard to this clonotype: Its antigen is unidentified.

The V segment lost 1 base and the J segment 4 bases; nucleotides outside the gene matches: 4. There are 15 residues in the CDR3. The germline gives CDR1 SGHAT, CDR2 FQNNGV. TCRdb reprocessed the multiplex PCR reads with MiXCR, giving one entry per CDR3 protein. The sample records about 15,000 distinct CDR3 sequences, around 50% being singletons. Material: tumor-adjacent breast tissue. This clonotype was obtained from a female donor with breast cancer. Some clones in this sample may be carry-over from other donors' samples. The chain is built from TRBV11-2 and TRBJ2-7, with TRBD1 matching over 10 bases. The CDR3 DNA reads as TGTGCCAGCAGCTTAGGAGGACAGGGGGGATACGAGCAGTACTTC. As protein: CASSLGGQGGYEQYF.